The rows below give T cell receptor beta chains drawn from one sample of a study of a mutant IDH1 vaccine in newly diagnosed glioma. Their target antigens are unknown. Libraries were prepared by immunoSEQ multiplex PCR; TCRdb keeps only in-frame clonotypes and omits some of them. The data show about 53,000 clones, with about 81% seen just once and 6.5% to 9.5% held by the top ten. The sample here was PBMCs, taken from a glioma patient whose treatment included an IDH1 peptide vaccine. The receptors stem from a woman aged 40 to 50 with glioma. Some clones in this sample may be carry-over from other donors' samples. The CDR3 runs from the conserved cysteine through the conserved F or W. The D gene is left open where the match is weak. Only some rows state a clone size, as once, few, many or a class for expanded clones.

CASTRGAGSTDTQYF | TGTGCCAGCACCCGGGGAGCGGGTAGCACAGATACGCAGTATTTT | TRBV9 | - | 15 | - | TRBJ2-3
CASSFENDEKLFF | TGTGCCAGCAGCTTTGAGAACGATGAAAAACTGTTTTTT | TRBV9 | - | 13 | - | TRBJ1-4
CASSDRGMNTEAFF | TGTGCCAGCAGTGACCGGGGGATGAACACTGAAGCTTTCTTT | TRBV6-1 | - | 14 | few | TRBJ1-1
CASSVGTPSAEAFF | TGTGCCAGCAGCGTAGGCACGCCTTCTGCTGAAGCTTTCTTT | TRBV9 | - | 14 | - | TRBJ1-1
CASSGRGSGVGQETQYF | TGTGCCAGCAGCGGCCGGGGGTCCGGGGTTGGCCAAGAGACCCAGTACTTC | TRBV9 | - | 17 | few | TRBJ2-5
CASSLVLAGELFF | TGTGCCAGCAGCTTAGTCCTGGCGGGGGAGCTGTTTTTT | TRBV7-8 | - | 13 | - | TRBJ2-2
CASSYGVAGNEQFF | TGTGCCAGCAGTTACGGGGTAGCGGGGAATGAGCAGTTCTTC | TRBV6-5 | TRBD2 | 14 | - | TRBJ2-1
CSAGGDYGYTF | TGCAGTGCTGGAGGGGACTATGGCTACACCTTC | TRBV20-1 | - | 11 | once | TRBJ1-2
CASSLKTGEEETQYF | TGTGCCAGCAGCTTGAAGACAGGGGAGGAAGAGACCCAGTACTTC | TRBV7-8 | TRBD1 | 15 | - | TRBJ2-5
CASSIAGDQPQHF | TGTGCCAGTAGTATCGCAGGGGATCAGCCCCAGCATTTT | TRBV19 | - | 13 | - | TRBJ1-5
CASSIGQAREAFF | TGTGCCAGTAGTATAGGCCAGGCCCGTGAAGCTTTCTTT | TRBV19 | - | 13 | - | TRBJ1-1
CASSYDIERGEKLFF | TGTGCCAGCAGTTACGATATAGAGCGTGGTGAAAAACTGTTTTTT | TRBV6-6 | - | 15 | - | TRBJ1-4
CASSLSSGTSGYGYTF | TGCGCCAGCAGCTTAAGTTCGGGTACTTCTGGGTATGGCTACACCTTC | TRBV5-1 | - | 16 | few | TRBJ1-2
CASSQIGTDTQYF | TGCGCCAGCAGCCAAATTGGGACAGATACGCAGTATTTT | TRBV4-1 | - | 13 | - | TRBJ2-3
CASSYSDGGDSPLHF | TGTGCCAGCAGTTACTCCGACGGGGGGGATTCACCCCTCCACTTT | TRBV6-5 | - | 15 | - | TRBJ1-6
CASSPNGLAAPYEQYF | TGTGCCAGTAGTCCTAACGGACTAGCGGCCCCCTACGAGCAGTACTTC | TRBV19 | TRBD2 | 16 | - | TRBJ2-7
CASSWDGNPEAFF | TGTGCCAGCAGCTGGGACGGGAACCCTGAAGCTTTCTTT | TRBV5-6 | - | 13 | - | TRBJ1-1
CAIRKDRIWEQYF | TGTGCCATCAGGAAGGACAGAATATGGGAGCAGTACTTC | TRBV10-3 | - | 13 | - | TRBJ2-7
CASSVGENRGIYEQYF | TGTGCCAGCAGCGTAGGTGAAAACAGGGGGATCTACGAGCAGTACTTC | TRBV9 | TRBD1 | 16 | once | TRBJ2-7
CASSSMAGFYGYTF | TGTGCCAGCAGCAGTATGGCAGGGTTCTATGGCTACACCTTC | TRBV11-2 | - | 14 | few | TRBJ1-2
CASSPTGPAEQFF | TGTGCCAGCAGCCCAACAGGGCCCGCGGAGCAGTTCTTC | TRBV5-4 | - | 13 | - | TRBJ2-1
CASSPQGDGYTF | TGTGCCAGCAGCCCCCAGGGGGATGGCTACACCTTC | TRBV7-9 | TRBD1 | 12 | - | TRBJ1-2
CAISELQGPRGNTEAFF | TGTGCCATCAGTGAGTTACAGGGCCCCCGGGGGAACACTGAAGCTTTCTTT | TRBV10-3 | - | 17 | few | TRBJ1-1
CASSLDRDQPQHF | TGTGCCAGCAGCTTAGATCGGGATCAGCCCCAGCATTTT | TRBV11-2 | - | 13 | - | TRBJ1-5
CASPTGPLGNTIYF | TGTGCCAGCCCCACAGGGCCATTAGGCAACACCATATATTTT | TRBV25-1 | - | 14 | - | TRBJ1-3
CASSVRGDRPYEQYF | TGCGCCAGCAGTGTTAGGGGGGACCGCCCTTACGAGCAGTACTTC | TRBV10-2 | - | 15 | - | TRBJ2-7
CASSSGPIDYGYTF | TGTGCCAGTAGTTCCGGACCTATTGACTATGGCTACACCTTC | TRBV19 | - | 14 | - | TRBJ1-2
CAISELGYYTF | TGTGCCATCAGTGAGTTGGGTTACTACACCTTC | TRBV10-3 | - | 11 | - | TRBJ1-2
CAISEGDKAGNYGYTF | TGTGCCATCAGTGAAGGGGACAAGGCGGGTAACTATGGCTACACCTTC | TRBV10-3 | - | 16 | - | TRBJ1-2
CASSVGGDETQYF | TGTGCCAGCAGCGTAGGAGGTGACGAGACCCAGTACTTC | TRBV9 | - | 13 | - | TRBJ2-5
CASSLPNAYGYTF | TGTGCCAGCAGCCTACCAAATGCCTATGGCTACACCTTC | TRBV7-8 | - | 13 | - | TRBJ1-2
CASSFRPLAGVSTDTQYF | TGTGCCAGCAGCTTCCGCCCCCTAGCGGGGGTAAGCACAGATACGCAGTATTTT | TRBV7-2 | TRBD2 | 18 | - | TRBJ2-3
CASSYHVGAGELFF | TGTGCCAGCAGTTACCACGTGGGAGCCGGGGAGCTGTTTTTT | TRBV6-5 | - | 14 | - | TRBJ2-2
CASSLPGGGRNQPQHF | TGTGCCAGCAGCTTGCCAGGGGGTGGGCGAAATCAGCCCCAGCATTTT | TRBV7-8 | TRBD1 | 16 | - | TRBJ1-5
CASSPVGGPNSPLHF | TGTGCCAGCAGCCCGGTGGGGGGTCCTAATTCACCCCTCCACTTT | TRBV6-1 | - | 15 | few | TRBJ1-6
CASSEGAGYGYTF | TGTGCCAGCAGTGAGGGGGCCGGCTATGGCTACACCTTC | TRBV2 | - | 13 | - | TRBJ1-2
CASITPGQGNEQYF | TGTGCCAGCATCACCCCGGGACAGGGTAACGAGCAGTACTTC | TRBV5-5 | TRBD1 | 14 | - | TRBJ2-7